The sequence of this T cell receptor (beta chain) was determined in a study of shared clonotypes between healthy human individuals. Assay runs were performed at deep level. Across several immunoSEQ plates, the genomic DNA of each subset was split evenly. Produced via immunoSEQ multiplex PCR; TCRdb's table is partial and in-frame only. The data contain 450,000 to 500,000 clones, approximately 81% of them singletons. The CDR3 contains 16 residues. V was pared by 3 bases and J by 1 base, with 5 bases of the junction left unmatched. Germline CDR1 is MGHRA and CDR2 is YSYEKL. This clone has only a few counts.

Sequenced: PBMCs. The receptor's source is a woman in her thirties or forties in good health. Some clones in this sample may be carry-over from other donors' samples. The chain uses TRBV4-1 and TRBJ2-2; 7 nucleotides agree with TRBD1. CDR3 protein: CASSQGQIMNTGELFF. DNA for the CDR3: TGCGCCAGCAGCCAGGGACAGATCATGAACACCGGGGAGCTGTTTTTT.